The source of this TCR beta chain is a study of chemoradiotherapy in HPV16-positive cancers. Overall study: Functional T-cell assays on a couple of HPV16-positive patients' cells defined candidate HPV-specific clones and common TCR motifs.

Remarks on this clone: What it binds is not known.

Looked up from germline, CDR1 is MDHEN and CDR2 is SYDVKM. The CDR3 covers 13 residues. V was shortened by 3 bases and J by 6 bases, with 9 bases between the two germline ends. Study-wide results and caveats: During treatment, candidate HPV-specific clones and E7-related motifs expanded in tumor.

Some clones are missing from TCRdb's copy, which holds only in-frame ones; the method was immunoSEQ multiplex PCR. The sample shows some 5,100 clones, 91% of them seen only once. The sample here was blood, taken from a patient who underwent chemoradiotherapy. The sequence was collected from a human donor with HPV-associated anogenital cancer. V and J are TRBV28 and TRBJ1-5; D gene uncertain. The chain's CDR3 is CASSLIAAQPQHF. In nucleotides, the CDR3 is TGTGCCAGCAGTTTGATAGCGGCTCAGCCCCAGCATTTT.